This T cell receptor (beta chain) is drawn from a study of blood T cell repertoires in COVID-19. Study-level information: The United States, Italy and Spain were the sources of the acute and convalescent COVID-19 samples. T cells, B-cell-depleted T cells, or PBMCs provided the cDNA or gDNA that served as material.

Original data processing: Estimation of nucleated cell counts relied on the amplification of reference gene primers. Assay used: immunoSEQ multiplex PCR; TCRdb lists only in-frame clones, some missing. For V, J and clone size, that table is used; D and trimming come from the DNA. The sample holds some 46,000 clones; approximately 85% are singletons and the top ten take 25% to 40%. The Seattle patients joined while their infection was active and were tracked longitudinally afterward. The source material was peripheral blood. The receptor was isolated from a woman of 80 years or more with COVID-19, enrolled during active disease.

The CDR3 DNA sequence: TGTGCCAGCAGTTTGTCGCTGACTAGCGGATACAATGAGCAGTTCTTC. Its translation: CASSLSLTSGYNEQFF. The V gene is TRBV28, the J gene TRBJ2-1, with 9 bases that match TRBD2. J was trimmed by 4 bases and V by 3 bases; bases with no gene match: 7. The V gene's germline CDR1 is MDHEN and CDR2 SYDVKM. This CDR3 contains 16 residues.